This T cell receptor (beta chain) originates from a study of blood T cell repertoires in COVID-19. Whole-study context: Donors in the United States, Italy and Spain gave samples during acute or convalescent COVID-19.

This clone was found a few times. Original handling: From reference gene primer amplification, estimates of nucleated cell counts were derived. Clones were read by immunoSEQ multiplex PCR, and TCRdb kept only the in-frame ones, dropping some. V and J calls and clone size are those listed in that table; D and trimming were worked out from the DNA. The data show 120,000 to 150,000 clones, about 84% seen once. Germline CDR1 is SGHTA and CDR2 is FQGTGA. The V gene end was trimmed by 3 bases and the J gene end by 9 bases; junction bases not matched to a gene: 8. The CDR3 runs 14 residues. The chain links TRBV7-3 to TRBJ2-1; 7 bases align to TRBD1. Sequenced material: peripheral blood. The receptor comes from a woman aged 45-60 years with acute or convalescent COVID-19. For the CDR3, the DNA is TGTGCCAGCAGCTTTAACCAGGGGGACGGTGAGCAGTTCTTC. Translation: CASSFNQGDGEQFF. Based on the CDR3 plus reference TRBV7-3 and TRBJ2-1, the full variable domain is GAGVSQTPSNKVTEKGKYVELRCDPISGHTALYWYRQSLGQGPEFLIYFQGTGAADDSGLPNDRFFAVRPEGSVSTLKIQRTERGDSAVYLCASSFNQGDGEQFFGPGTRLTVL.